Relative to its sample, the clone carrying this TCR beta chain is medium-sized (0.01 to 0.1%). This sample was included in a study of blood T cell repertoires in COVID-19. Study in general: The United States, Italy and Spain supplied acute and convalescent COVID-19 samples. Nucleic acid was either cDNA or gDNA, and it came from T cells, B-cell-depleted T cells, or PBMCs.

Living in about two dozen US areas, the participants were between roughly 18 and 90 years of age. The repertoire was sequenced with immunoSEQ multiplex PCR; TCRdb's copy has only in-frame clones and lacks some. Of around 330,000 clones listed, less than 85% are singletons. The trim removed 6 bases at V and 5 bases at J, leaving 9 bases unmatched. The CDR3 runs 14 residues. Per germline, CDR1 SEHNR and CDR2 FQNEAQ (reference sequence). The V gene is TRBV7-9, the J gene TRBJ2-5; 7 bases agree with TRBD1. This sequence originates from a woman in her 30s who had been exposed to COVID-19. The sequencing input was PBMCs or T cells enriched from blood (not recorded which). This chain's CDR3 is CASSVQGVRETQYF. The DNA for the CDR3 is TGTGCCAGCAGTGTCCAGGGGGTGAGGGAGACCCAGTACTTC.